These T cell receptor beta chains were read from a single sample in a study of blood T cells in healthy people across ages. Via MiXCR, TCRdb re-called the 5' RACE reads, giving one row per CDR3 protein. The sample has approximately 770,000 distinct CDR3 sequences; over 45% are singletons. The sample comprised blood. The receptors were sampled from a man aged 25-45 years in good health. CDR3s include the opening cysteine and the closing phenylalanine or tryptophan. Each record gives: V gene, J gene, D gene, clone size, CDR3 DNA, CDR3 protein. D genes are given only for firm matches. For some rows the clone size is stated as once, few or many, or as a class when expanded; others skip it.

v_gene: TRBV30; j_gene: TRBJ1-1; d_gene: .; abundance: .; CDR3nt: TGTGCCTGGATGATGAACACTGAAGCTTTCTTT; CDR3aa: CAWMMNTEAFF
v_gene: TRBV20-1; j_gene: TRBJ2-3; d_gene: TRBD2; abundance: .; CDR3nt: TGCAGTGCTATTATCACTAGCGGGAGGGTCCCGGATACGCAGTATTTT; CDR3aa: CSAIITSGRVPDTQYF
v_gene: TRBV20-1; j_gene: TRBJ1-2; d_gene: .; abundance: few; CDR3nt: TGCAGTGCTCGTACAGGGTCTAGTGGCTACACCTTC; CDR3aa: CSARTGSSGYTF
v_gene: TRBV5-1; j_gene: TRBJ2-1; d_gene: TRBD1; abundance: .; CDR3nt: TGCGCCACTGGTCCGGGACAGTTGAACAATGAGCAGTTCTTC; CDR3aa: CATGPGQLNNEQFF
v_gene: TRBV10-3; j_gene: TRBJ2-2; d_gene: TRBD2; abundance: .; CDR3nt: TGTGCCACGTATCATAGCGGGGAATGGACCGGGGAGCTGTTTTTT; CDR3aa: CATYHSGEWTGELFF
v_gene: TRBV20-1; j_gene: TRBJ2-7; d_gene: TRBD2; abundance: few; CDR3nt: TGCAGTGCCAACGCCGGGACTAGCGGCGAGCAGTACTTC; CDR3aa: CSANAGTSGEQYF
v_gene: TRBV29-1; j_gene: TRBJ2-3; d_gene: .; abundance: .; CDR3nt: TGCAGCGTTGATAGTTCCAGGGCCAATACGCAGTATTTT; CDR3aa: CSVDSSRANTQYF
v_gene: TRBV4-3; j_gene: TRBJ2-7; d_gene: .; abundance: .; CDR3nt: TGCGCCAGCAGCCAAGATGAGGGAGGGGGCTACGAGCAGTACTTC; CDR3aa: CASSQDEGGGYEQYF
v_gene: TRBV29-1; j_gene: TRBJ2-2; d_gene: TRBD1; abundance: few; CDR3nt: TGCAGCGTTCGAGACAGGGCCGTCCTCGGGGAGCTGTTTTTT; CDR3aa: CSVRDRAVLGELFF
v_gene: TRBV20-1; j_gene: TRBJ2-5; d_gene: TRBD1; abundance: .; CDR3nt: TGCAGTGCTAATAGTCAGGGGGTAGAGACCCAGTACTTC; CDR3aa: CSANSQGVETQYF
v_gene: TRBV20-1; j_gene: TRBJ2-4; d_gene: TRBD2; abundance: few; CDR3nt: TGCAGTGCTAGAGCGGGACTAATAACCGACATTCAGTACTTC; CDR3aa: CSARAGLITDIQYF
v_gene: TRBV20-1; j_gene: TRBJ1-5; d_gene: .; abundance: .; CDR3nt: TGCAGTGCTAGAGATCTAGGCTCCGGATCGAGCAATCAGCCCCAGCATTTT; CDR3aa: CSARDLGSGSSNQPQHF
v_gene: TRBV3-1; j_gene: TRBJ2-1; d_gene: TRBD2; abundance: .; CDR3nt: TGTGCCAGCAGCCTAACTAGCGGGAAGGGTGAGACCCAGTTCTTC; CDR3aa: CASSLTSGKGETQFF
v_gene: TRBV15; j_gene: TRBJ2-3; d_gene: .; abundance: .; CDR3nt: TGTGCCACCAGCAGAGATAGGAACACAGATACGCAGTATTTT; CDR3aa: CATSRDRNTDTQYF
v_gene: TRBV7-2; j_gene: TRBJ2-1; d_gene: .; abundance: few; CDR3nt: TGTGCCAGCAGACTCAGCAATGAGCAGTTCTTC; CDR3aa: CASRLSNEQFF
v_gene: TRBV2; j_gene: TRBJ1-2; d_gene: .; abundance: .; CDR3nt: TGTGCCAGCAGTGGACCCCAGGGAAGTTCTAACTATGGCTACACCTTC; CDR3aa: CASSGPQGSSNYGYTF
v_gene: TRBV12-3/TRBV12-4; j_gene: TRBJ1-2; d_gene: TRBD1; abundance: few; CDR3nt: TGTGCCAGCAGTTTAAGGGACAGAGGACCCTACACCTTC; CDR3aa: CASSLRDRGPYTF